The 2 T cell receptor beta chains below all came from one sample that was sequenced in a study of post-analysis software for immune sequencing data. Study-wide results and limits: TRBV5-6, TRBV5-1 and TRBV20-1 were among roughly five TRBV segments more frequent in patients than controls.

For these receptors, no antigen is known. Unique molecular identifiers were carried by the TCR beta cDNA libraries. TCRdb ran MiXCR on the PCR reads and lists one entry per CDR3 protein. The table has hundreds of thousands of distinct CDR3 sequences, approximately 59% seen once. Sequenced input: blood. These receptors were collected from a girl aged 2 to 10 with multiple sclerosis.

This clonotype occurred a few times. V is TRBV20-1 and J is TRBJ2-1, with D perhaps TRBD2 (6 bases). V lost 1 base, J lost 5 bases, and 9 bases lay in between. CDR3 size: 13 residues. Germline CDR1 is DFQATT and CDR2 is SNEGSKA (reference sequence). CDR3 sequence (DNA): TGCAGTGCTAGAGTGCGGGACCACAATGAGCAGTTCTTC. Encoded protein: CSARVRDHNEQFF.

The CDR3 sequence: CATRQLNTGELFF. The CDR3 coding sequence is TGTGCCACCAGGCAGCTTAACACCGGGGAGCTGTTTTTT. The J gene is TRBJ2-2, the V gene TRBV15; D uncertain. The CDR3 consists of 13 residues. CDR1 is LNHNV, CDR2 YYDKDF, per germline (reference sequence). The V end was cut by 6 bases, the J end by 2 bases, with 7 bases between.